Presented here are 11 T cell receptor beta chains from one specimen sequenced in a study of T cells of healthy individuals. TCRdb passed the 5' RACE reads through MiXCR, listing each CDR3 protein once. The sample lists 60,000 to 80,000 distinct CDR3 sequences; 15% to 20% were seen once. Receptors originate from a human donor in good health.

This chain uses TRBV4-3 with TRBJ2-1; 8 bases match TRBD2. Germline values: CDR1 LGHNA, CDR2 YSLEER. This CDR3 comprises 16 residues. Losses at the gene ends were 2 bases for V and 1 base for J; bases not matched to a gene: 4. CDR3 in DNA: TGCGCCAGCAGCCAAAGAGCGGGAGTTTCCTACAATGAGCAGTTCTTC. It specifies CASSQRAGVSYNEQFF.

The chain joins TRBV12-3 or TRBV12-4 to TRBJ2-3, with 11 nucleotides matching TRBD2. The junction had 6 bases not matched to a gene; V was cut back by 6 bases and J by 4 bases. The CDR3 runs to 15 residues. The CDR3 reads CASSRSGRAADTQYF. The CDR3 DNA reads TGTGCCAGCAGCCGTAGCGGGAGGGCGGCAGATACGCAGTATTTT.

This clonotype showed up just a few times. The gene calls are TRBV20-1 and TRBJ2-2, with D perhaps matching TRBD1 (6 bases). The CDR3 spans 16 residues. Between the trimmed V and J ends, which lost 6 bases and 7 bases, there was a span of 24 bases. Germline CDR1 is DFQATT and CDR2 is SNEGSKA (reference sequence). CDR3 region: CSAKKTGTRVGGELFF. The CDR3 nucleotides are TGCAGTGCAAAAAAGACCGGGACAAGGGTCGGCGGGGAGCTGTTTTTT.

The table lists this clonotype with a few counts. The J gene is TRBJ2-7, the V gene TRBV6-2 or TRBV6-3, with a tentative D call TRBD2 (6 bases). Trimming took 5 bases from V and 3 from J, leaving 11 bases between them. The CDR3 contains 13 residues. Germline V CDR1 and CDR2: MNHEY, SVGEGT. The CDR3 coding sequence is TGTGCCAGCAGTACACGGACTATCTACGAGCAGTACTTC. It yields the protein CASSTRTIYEQYF.

CDR3 DNA: TGTGCCAGCAGCTTAGCTTCTCTCAATGAGCAGTTCTTC. As protein: CASSLASLNEQFF. The chain couples TRBV7-2 to TRBJ2-1; no firm D call. The CDR3 is 13 amino acids. Germline loops: CDR1 SGHTA, CDR2 FQGNSA. V shed 0 bases and J shed 6 bases, with 6 bases lying between them.

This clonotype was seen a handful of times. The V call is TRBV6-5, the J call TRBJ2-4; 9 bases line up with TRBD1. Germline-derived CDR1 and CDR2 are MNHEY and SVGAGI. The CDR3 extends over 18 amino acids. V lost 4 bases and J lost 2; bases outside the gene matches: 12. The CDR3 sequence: CASSSGQGLIQTKNIQYF. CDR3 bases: TGTGCCAGCAGTTCGGGACAGGGTTTGATTCAGACCAAAAACATTCAGTACTTC.

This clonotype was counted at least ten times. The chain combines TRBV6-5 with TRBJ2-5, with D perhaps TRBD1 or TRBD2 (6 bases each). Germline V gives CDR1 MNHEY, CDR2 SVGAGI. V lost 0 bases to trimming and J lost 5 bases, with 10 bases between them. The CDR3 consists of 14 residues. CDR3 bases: TGTGCCAGCAGTTACTCAGGGGGAGGCGAGACCCAGTACTTC. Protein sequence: CASSYSGGGETQYF.

The CDR3: CASRRGTIPTDTQYF. The CDR3 nucleotides are TGCGCCAGCAGGCGAGGGACTATACCAACAGATACGCAGTATTTT. V is TRBV5-1 and J is TRBJ2-3, with 7 bases lining up with TRBD2. The junction had 9 bases not matched to a gene; V was cut back by 5 bases and J by 3 bases. Germline loops: CDR1 SGHRS, CDR2 YFSETQ. The CDR3 consists of 15 residues.

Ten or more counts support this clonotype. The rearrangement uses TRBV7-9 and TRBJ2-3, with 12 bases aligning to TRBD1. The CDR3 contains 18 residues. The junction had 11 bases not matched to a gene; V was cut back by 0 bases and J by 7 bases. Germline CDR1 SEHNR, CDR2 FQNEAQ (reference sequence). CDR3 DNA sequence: TGTGCCAGCAGCTTAGCCACTAGGGGACAGGGGGCACAGAATACGCAGTATTTT. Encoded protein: CASSLATRGQGAQNTQYF.

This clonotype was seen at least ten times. The chain's CDR3 is CASREGLTDTQYF. CDR3 sequence (DNA): TGCGCCAGCAGGGAGGGCCTAACAGATACGCAGTATTTT. J is TRBJ2-3 and V is TRBV5-1; maybe TRBD2 (6 bases). V lost 5 bases and J lost 3, with 10 bases in between. The CDR3 length is 13 residues. Looked up from germline, CDR1 is SGHRS and CDR2 is YFSETQ.

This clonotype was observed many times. The CDR3 spells CATPGRETDTQYF. In DNA form, the CDR3 reads TGTGCCACCCCGGGGAGGGAGACAGATACGCAGTATTTT. The rearrangement joins TRBV2 to TRBJ2-3; 7 bases match TRBD2. Germline V CDR1 and CDR2: SNHLY, FYNNEI. The V gene end was trimmed by 10 bases and the J gene end by 3 bases; junction bases not matched to a gene: 7. CDR3 length: 13 amino acids.